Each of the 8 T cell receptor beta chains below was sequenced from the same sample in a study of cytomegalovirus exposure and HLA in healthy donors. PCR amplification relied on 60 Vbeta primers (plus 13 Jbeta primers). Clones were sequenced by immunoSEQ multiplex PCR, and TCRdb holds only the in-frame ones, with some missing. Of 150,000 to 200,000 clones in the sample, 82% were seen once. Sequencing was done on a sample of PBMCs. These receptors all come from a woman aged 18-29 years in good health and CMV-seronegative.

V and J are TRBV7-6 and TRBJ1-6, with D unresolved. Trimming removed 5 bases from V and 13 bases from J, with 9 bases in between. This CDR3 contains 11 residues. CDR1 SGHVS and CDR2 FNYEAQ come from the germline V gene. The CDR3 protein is CASSDRGPLHF. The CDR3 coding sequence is TGTGCCAGCAGCGACCGGGGTCCCCTCCACTTT.

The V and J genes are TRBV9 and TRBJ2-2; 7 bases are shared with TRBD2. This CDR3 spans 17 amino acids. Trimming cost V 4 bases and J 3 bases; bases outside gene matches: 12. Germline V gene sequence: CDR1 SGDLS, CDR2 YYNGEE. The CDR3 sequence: CASSSPLGGVDTGELFF. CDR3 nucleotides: TGTGCCAGCAGCTCACCGCTGGGAGGGGTCGACACCGGGGAGCTGTTTTTT.

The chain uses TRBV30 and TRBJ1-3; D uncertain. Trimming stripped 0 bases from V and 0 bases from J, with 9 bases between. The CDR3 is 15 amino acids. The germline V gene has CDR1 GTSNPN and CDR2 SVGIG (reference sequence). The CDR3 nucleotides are TGTGCCTGGAGTGTTCTGGACTCCTCTGGAAACACCATATATTTT. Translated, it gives CAWSVLDSSGNTIYF.

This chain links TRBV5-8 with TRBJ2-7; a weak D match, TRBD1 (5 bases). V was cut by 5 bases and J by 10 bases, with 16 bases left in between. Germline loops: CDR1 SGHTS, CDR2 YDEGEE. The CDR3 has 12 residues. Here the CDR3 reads CASSMYRLDQYV. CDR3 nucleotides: TGTGCCAGCAGTATGTACAGGCTCGATCAGTACGTC.

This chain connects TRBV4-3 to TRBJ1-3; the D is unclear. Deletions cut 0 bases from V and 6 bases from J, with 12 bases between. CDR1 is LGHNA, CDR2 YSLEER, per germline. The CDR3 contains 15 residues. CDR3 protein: CASSQELRPENTIYF. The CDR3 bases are TGCGCCAGCAGCCAAGAACTGCGGCCAGAAAACACCATATATTTT.

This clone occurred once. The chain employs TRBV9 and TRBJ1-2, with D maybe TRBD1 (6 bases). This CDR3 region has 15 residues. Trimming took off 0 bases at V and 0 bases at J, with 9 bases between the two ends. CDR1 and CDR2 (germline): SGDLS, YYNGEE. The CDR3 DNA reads TGTGCCAGCAGCGTAGCACAGGGCTCTAACTATGGCTACACCTTC. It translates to CASSVAQGSNYGYTF. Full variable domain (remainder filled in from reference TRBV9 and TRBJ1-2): DSGVTQTPKHLITATGQRVTLRCSPRSGDLSVYWYQQSLDQGLQFLIQYYNGEERAKGNILERFSAQQFPDLHSELNLSSLELGDSALYFCASSVAQGSNYGYTFGSGTRLTVV.

CDR3 protein: CASSTVAGVSNEQFF. The CDR3 DNA is TGTGCCAGTAGTACAGTAGCGGGAGTAAGCAATGAGCAGTTCTTC. The chain has TRBV19 and TRBJ2-1; TRBD2 matches at 9 bases. CDR3 size: 15 residues. The ends lost 4 bases at V and 6 bases at J; junction bases unmatched: 7. The germline gives CDR1 LNHDA, CDR2 SQIVND (reference sequence).

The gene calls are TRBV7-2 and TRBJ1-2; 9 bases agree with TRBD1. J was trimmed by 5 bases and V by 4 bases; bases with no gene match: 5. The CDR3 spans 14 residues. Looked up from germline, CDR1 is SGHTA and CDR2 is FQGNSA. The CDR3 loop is CASSWTGDHYGYTF. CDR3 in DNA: TGTGCCAGCAGCTGGACAGGGGATCATTATGGCTACACCTTC.